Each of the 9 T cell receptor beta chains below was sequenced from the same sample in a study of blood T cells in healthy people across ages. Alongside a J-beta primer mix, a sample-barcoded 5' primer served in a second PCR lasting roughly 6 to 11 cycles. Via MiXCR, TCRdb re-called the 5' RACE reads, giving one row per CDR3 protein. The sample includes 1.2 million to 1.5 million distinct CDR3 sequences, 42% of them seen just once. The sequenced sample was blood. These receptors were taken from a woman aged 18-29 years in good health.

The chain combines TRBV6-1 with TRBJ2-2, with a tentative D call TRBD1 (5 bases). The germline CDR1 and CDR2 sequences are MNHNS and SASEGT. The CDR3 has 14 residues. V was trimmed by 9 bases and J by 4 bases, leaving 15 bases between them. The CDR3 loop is CARKGQAVTGELFF. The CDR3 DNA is TGTGCCAGGAAGGGGCAGGCCGTCACCGGGGAGCTGTTTTTT.

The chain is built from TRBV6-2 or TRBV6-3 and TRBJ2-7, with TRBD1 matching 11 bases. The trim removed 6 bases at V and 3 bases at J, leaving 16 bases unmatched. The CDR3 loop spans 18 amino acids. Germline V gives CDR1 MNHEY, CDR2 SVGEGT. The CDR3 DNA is TGTGCCAGCAGCTCCGGTCTTAGACCCGGGACAGGGGGCTACGAGCAGTACTTC. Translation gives CASSSGLRPGTGGYEQYF.

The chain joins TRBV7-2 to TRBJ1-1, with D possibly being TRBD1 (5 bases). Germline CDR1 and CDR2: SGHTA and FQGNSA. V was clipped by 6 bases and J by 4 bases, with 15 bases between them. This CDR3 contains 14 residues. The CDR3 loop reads CASRLGIGGTEAFF. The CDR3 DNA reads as TGTGCCAGCAGGCTTGGAATCGGGGGCACTGAAGCTTTCTTT.

CDR3 sequence: CATSRDRGGSYGYTF. CDR3 nucleotides: TGTGCCACCAGCAGGGACCGGGGGGGGAGCTATGGCTACACCTTC. The gene calls are TRBV15 and TRBJ1-2; TRBD1 might be the D (5 bases). Germline CDR1 and CDR2: LNHNV and YYDKDF (reference sequence). Between the trimmed V and J ends, which lost 3 bases and 4 bases, there was a span of 15 bases. This CDR3 region has 15 residues.

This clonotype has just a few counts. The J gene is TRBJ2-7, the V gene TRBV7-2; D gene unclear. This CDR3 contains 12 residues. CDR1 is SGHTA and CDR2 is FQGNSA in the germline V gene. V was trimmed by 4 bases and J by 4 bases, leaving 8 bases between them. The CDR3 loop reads CASSSALYEQYF. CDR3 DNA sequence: TGTGCCAGCAGCTCCGCCCTGTACGAGCAGTACTTC. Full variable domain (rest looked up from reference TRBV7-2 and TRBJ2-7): GAGVSQSPSNKVTEKGKDVELRCDPISGHTALYWYRQSLGQGLEFLIYFQGNSAPDKSGLPSDRFSAERTGGSVSTLTIQRTQQEDSAVYLCASSSALYEQYFGPGTRLTVT.

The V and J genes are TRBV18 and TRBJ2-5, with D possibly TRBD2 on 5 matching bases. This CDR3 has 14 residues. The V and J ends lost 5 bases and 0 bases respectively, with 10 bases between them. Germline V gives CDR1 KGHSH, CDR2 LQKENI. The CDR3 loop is CASSSDGNQETQYF. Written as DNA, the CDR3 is TGTGCCAGCTCATCGGACGGGAACCAAGAGACCCAGTACTTC.

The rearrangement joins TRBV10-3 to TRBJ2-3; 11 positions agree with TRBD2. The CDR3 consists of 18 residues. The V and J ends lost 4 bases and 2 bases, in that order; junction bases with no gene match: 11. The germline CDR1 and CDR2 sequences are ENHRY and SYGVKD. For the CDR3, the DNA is TGTGCCATCAGTGCCTCTCTACTAGCGGGGGCAGTCACAGATACGCAGTATTTT. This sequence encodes CAISASLLAGAVTDTQYF.

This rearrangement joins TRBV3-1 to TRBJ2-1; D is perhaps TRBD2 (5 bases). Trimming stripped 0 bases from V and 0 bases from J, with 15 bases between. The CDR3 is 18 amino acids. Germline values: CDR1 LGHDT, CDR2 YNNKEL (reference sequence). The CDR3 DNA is TGTGCCAGCAGCCAAGATTTCGAGACCCGGGGCTCCTACAATGAGCAGTTCTTC. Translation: CASSQDFETRGSYNEQFF.

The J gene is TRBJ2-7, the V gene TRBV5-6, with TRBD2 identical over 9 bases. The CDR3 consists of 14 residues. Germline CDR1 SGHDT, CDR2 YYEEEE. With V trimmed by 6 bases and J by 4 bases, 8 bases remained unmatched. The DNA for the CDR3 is TGTGCCAGCAAAGATCTAGCGGGGCAATACGAGCAGTACTTC. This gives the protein CASKDLAGQYEQYF. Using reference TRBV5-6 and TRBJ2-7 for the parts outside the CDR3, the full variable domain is DAGVTQSPTHLIKTRGQQVTLRCSPKSGHDTVSWYQQALGQGPQFIFQYYEEEERQRGNFPDRFSGHQFPNYSSELNVNALLLGDSALYLCASKDLAGQYEQYFGPGTRLTVT.